This TCR beta chain originates from a study of T cells in localized non-small cell lung cancer. TCRdb's table, derived via immunoSEQ multiplex PCR, lists solely in-frame clones and lacks some. The sample lists several thousand clones; roughly nine tenths were seen once. In germline, CDR1 is SGHKS, CDR2 YYEKEE (reference sequence). The V gene end was trimmed by 2 bases and the J gene end by 0 bases; junction bases not matched to a gene: 3. This CDR3 comprises 16 residues. Study-wide results and limits: Clonality of T cells reached its maximum in uninvolved adjacent lung, surpassing tumor.

Regarding this clone: The antigen is not known.

The sample here was peripheral blood, taken before any cancer treatment. The sequence was collected from a female donor aged 60 or older with stage II squamous cell lung carcinoma. The chain recombines TRBV5-5 with TRBJ1-3, with 9 bases lining up with TRBD1. The CDR3 protein is CASSFGTGSSGNTIYF. The CDR3 DNA reads as TGTGCCAGCAGCTTCGGGACAGGGAGCTCTGGAAACACCATATATTTT.